What follows describes a single T cell receptor (beta chain). No antigen is known for it. This sample stems from a study of PD-1 blockade in classical Hodgkin lymphoma. TCRdb's table, derived via immunoSEQ multiplex PCR, lists solely in-frame clones and lacks some. The table has some 23,000 clones, 75% to 95% seen once. Regarding the study as a whole: Baseline TCR diversity was reportedly lower in newly diagnosed patients than healthy donors.

Sample time point: newly diagnosed, previously untreated cHL patient sample. Out of thawed PBMCs, magnetic negative selection purified CD4+ T cells. The germline CDR1 and CDR2 sequences are LNHDA and SQIVND (reference sequence). V was shortened by 6 bases and J by 8 bases, with 14 bases between the two germline ends. The CDR3 runs to 14 residues. The rearrangement uses TRBV19 and TRBJ1-6; D not certain. This clonotype originated in a human donor with classical Hodgkin lymphoma. The sequenced sample consisted of CD4+ T cells from blood. Written as DNA, the CDR3 is TGTGCCAGTAGAGTCCAGGAAGACTATTCACCCCTCCACTTT. Amino acid sequence: CASRVQEDYSPLHF.